This section outlines one T cell receptor beta chain sequence together with its context. The sample originates from a study of blood T cell repertoires in COVID-19. Turning to the study itself: Acute and convalescent COVID-19 specimens originated in the United States, Italy and Spain. T cells, B-cell-depleted T cells, or PBMCs supplied cDNA or gDNA.

Original methodology: Quantification of nucleated cells was approximated via reference gene primer amplification. Assay: immunoSEQ multiplex PCR; the TCRdb copy retains only in-frame clones and omits some. V, J and clone size reflect that table, while D and trimming were determined from the DNA. The profile shows approximately 180,000 clones, approximately 90% of them singletons. V gave up 6 bases and J gave up 5 bases; unmatched junction bases: 5. There are 14 residues in the CDR3. Germline-derived CDR1 and CDR2 are SGHNT and YENEEA. The chain carries TRBV11-3 and TRBJ2-5; 11 nucleotides align to TRBD2. This receptor was identified in a man aged 40-49 years with active or convalescent COVID-19. The sequencing sample was made of peripheral blood. The CDR3 here is CASRTSGMGETQYF. The CDR3 DNA is TGTGCCAGCAGGACTAGCGGGATGGGGGAGACCCAGTACTTC.